This T cell receptor beta chain comes out of a study of cytomegalovirus exposure and HLA in healthy donors (dated by TCRdb to about 2017). Background on the whole study: An earlier analysis of approximately 640 of the donors reported 250 to 300 Gb of sequence data and around 110 million unique TCR beta sequences from some 180 million T cells. The study used immunosequencing to profile the T cell repertoires of hundreds of subjects and linked those repertoires to cytomegalovirus serostatus. The aim of the study was to test whether cataloging public T cell receptors could identify signatures of past pathogen exposure. The number of typed donors differed by locus: about 629-630 for A, B, C, DRB1 and DQB1; 500 to 550 for DQA1; fewer than 610 for DPA1; and roughly 470 for DPB1. To predict cytomegalovirus infection status, the study brought together high-throughput TCR immunosequencing, statistical association of individual TCRs with disease status, and machine learning. Donor age, sex, ethnicity and CMV serostatus were compiled alongside the repertoire data. Several DR-DQ haplotypes were handled as single units for association and clustering because linkage in the cohort was strong. All discovery cohort repertoires had been generated using a single sequencing platform. Rather than using new phenotypic data, the later analysis identified candidate immune exposures from TCR beta sequences and from how often those sequences occurred across donors. An earlier analysis of a few hundred of the donors applied high-throughput TCR beta sequencing to assess whether each TCR beta V gene segment acted as functional or pseudogenic. An early release that covered roughly 600 HLA-typed donors contained approximately 300 gigabases of sequencing data and roughly 84 million unique TCR sequences. In addition to the first cohort of approximately 650 subjects, a separate validation cohort of 100 to 150 different subjects was used. In a later analysis, previously published TCR beta repertoires from hundreds of donors were re-analyzed and high-resolution HLA genotyping was added so that TCR occurrence patterns could be studied. Of the 350 to 450 genotyped donors, roughly 80% were placed in the genetic ancestry cluster associated with self-reported Caucasian donors. HLA typing covered class I and class II loci at four-digit resolution. On average, roughly 240,000 unique TCR beta nucleotide sequences were sequenced per donor among some 420 genotyped donors of the cohort, with 15% to 20% of those sequences being non-productive. A later genetic analysis took genome-wide SNP genotypes for about 55% of the 666 donors and used that subset as a discovery cohort.

Libraries were built with the immunoSEQ multiplex PCR assay. For the multiplex PCR, a mixture combining 60 forward primers for TCR Vbeta segments and 13 reverse primers for TCR Jbeta segments was used. Amplification of the CDR3 region of rearranged TCR beta genes was performed with a multiplex PCR assay on genomic DNA. On the Illumina HiSeq System, the amplified TCR beta libraries were sequenced as 87-base-pair reads. The source study handled its data this way. In a later analysis, around 80 million unique TCR beta chains were counted across the roughly 670 repertoires, and roughly 11 million of these chains were shared by at least two donors. Raw reads were error-corrected and collapsed into unique sequences with a nearest-neighbor algorithm that merged closely related sequences to remove PCR and sequencing errors. To assign V, D and J gene segments, CDR3 sequences were aligned to IMGT reference sequences. For a sequence to be retained, a match of at least six nucleotides was required to both a V gene segment and a J gene segment. A rearrangement counted as productive if the CDR3 had no stop codons and remained in frame with V and J, and every other rearrangement counted as non-productive. Following IMGT convention, CDR3 was defined as the stretch from the second conserved V-encoded cysteine to the conserved J-encoded phenylalanine. In an earlier analysis of more than 550 of the donors, sequences lacking an unambiguous match to a single V gene segment were excluded. In an earlier analysis of several hundred of the donors, V segments were called functional above 56.7% productive rearrangements and were called segregating when the between-donor standard deviation exceeded 5%. To diagnose cytomegalovirus status from the catalog of TCR beta chain sequences, a statistical classification framework was built. In a later analysis, TCR nucleotide sequences were compared against IMGT/GENE-DB human TR gene sequences so that V and J genes could be assigned. In a later analysis, CDR3 sequences and most-parsimonious VDJ recombination scenarios were assigned using the TCRdist pipeline. In a later analysis, every TCR beta chain was defined by the combination of its CDR3 amino acid sequence and its V-gene family, and reads without a unique V-gene family were dropped. To address suspected cross-contamination and a sequencing artifact, a later analysis removed 450 to 700 highly shared, low-generation-probability nucleotide sequences. In a later analysis, a clonal expansion index was calculated for each public chain from normalized within-repertoire ranks of inferred template counts. In a later analysis, generation probabilities were computed with a VDJ recombination model fitted to out-of-frame rearrangements, and the resulting probabilities were checked against IGoR. In a later analysis, TCR-TCR, TCR-HLA and TCR-CMV co-occurrence was scored with hypergeometric tests, and a repertoire-size bias correction was applied to TCR pairs. To estimate false discovery rates, a later analysis permuted the HLA or CMV assignments 20 times. In a later analysis, co-occurring TCRs were grouped using DBSCAN, and TCRdist sequence similarity was added for clustering within HLA-allele-positive subsets. For co-occurrence clustering, repertoires with fewer than 30,000 or more than 120,000 public chains were excluded, along with roughly five repertoires with anomalous nucleotide sharing. TCRdb retrieved this table from immuneACCESS and kept in-frame rearrangements only. Not all clones are present; in checked studies, unresolved V genes account for under half, and no reason is known for the remainder. The DNA gave D and trimming, while V, J and clone size come from that table. Recorded for this sample are fewer than 150,000 clones; 70% to 80% of them occurred a single time. The ten biggest clones cover 5% to 5.5% of the sample.

On this clone: Its binding antigen is unknown. No per-base quality is available; no much larger clone lies one base away.

What the work shows at the level of the full study, not this receptor alone: A further reported finding was that TCR beta sequences accurately predicted the HLA-A and HLA-B alleles for most subjects in the first cohort. The authors suggested that the approach could potentially be extended to other disease states and immunological phenotypes. In both the original and validation cohorts, the classifier was reported to diagnose cytomegalovirus status with high specificity and sensitivity. Broadly in line with IMGT annotations, most TCR beta V segments showed up in productive rearrangements about 87% or about 30% of the time in an earlier analysis of 450 to 750 of the donors. A later genetic analysis associated a missense DCLRE1C variant with V-gene and J-gene trimming of TCR beta chains, and an independent cohort replicated the association. Most TCR sequences were seen in very few donors, while some public TCRs were found in many individuals. According to a later analysis, parvovirus B19, influenza, CMV and Epstein-Barr virus appeared linked to several top co-occurrence clusters. Specific HLA alleles were associated with over 15,000 TCR beta sequences at a false discovery rate of 0.05 in a later analysis. Linkage disequilibrium might explain the correlated functional status among segregating V segments, but an unknown experimental factor could not be excluded. Seventeen rarely observed V segments, including chromosome 9 orphons, were excluded from the earlier analysis of 550 to 700 of the donors because counts were too low. According to a later analysis, TCR association rates differed among HLA loci, with DRB1 alleles showing the most associated TCRs and HLA-C alleles showing the fewest. In a later analysis, HLA-associated TCR beta chains were found to be more clonally expanded and to have lower generation probabilities than equally common non-associated chains. Roughly uniform sequencing depth across donors was assumed in presence/absence analyses, although this assumption may not hold. In vitro tests confirmed that a few of the cytomegalovirus-associated TCR beta chains recognize cytomegalovirus antigens. Compared with the roughly 710-donor mean, donors in an Asian-associated ancestry cluster had fewer N-insertions in productive TCRs, according to a later genetic analysis. This cohort had only TCR beta chains sequenced, and the lack of alpha or paired-chain data limited which features could be detected. Assigning TCR associations to individual alleles was difficult when HLA alleles, especially DR and DQ, strongly co-occurred. Most CMV-associated TCR beta chains appeared to be HLA-restricted in a later analysis, and the HLA associations seemed to be driven largely by CMV exposure. A total of 150 or so TCR beta chains were listed by the study as associated with cytomegalovirus. Because HLA typing was unavailable for some donors at each locus, only the typed subset was used in association tests. Some IMGT-functional V segments, including TRBV6-2 and TRBV6-3, could not be told apart with the 87-base-pair reads, so those segments were excluded. The sequencing pipeline was judged likely to have produced a cluster of highly shared sequence variants as a technical artifact. The only immune exposure information available for the cohort was CMV serostatus.

The CDR3 starts with the cysteine, ends with the phenylalanine, and has 14 residues. Here the CDR3 DNA is all that survives: 42 bases in frame from base 1. Trimming takes 6 bases from V and 5 bases from J, and the germline ends sit 16 bases apart. Per the germline V gene, MNHEY is the CDR1 and SVGAGI is the CDR2. The cohort consisted of approximately 690 healthy bone marrow donors. All cohort members were sampled while nominally healthy, although unrecorded immune exposures were likely present. The donor tested CMV seropositive, placing the donor among the roughly 300 seropositive members of the cohort. A peripheral blood sample was collected from each donor, and TCR beta sequencing was performed on peripheral blood mononuclear cells. Genomic DNA extraction from the blood cell samples was performed with the Qiagen DNeasy Blood Extraction Kit.

The V and J genes are TRBV6-5 and TRBJ2-5; TRBD1 is a possible D gene, resting on 6 matching bases. The receptor was derived from a woman aged 25 to 45 in good health and CMV-seropositive. The sequencing input was PBMCs. CDR3 region: CASSQEQGWETQYF. The sequenced DNA: TGTGCCAGCAGCCAGGAACAGGGTTGGGAGACCCAGTACTTC.